Below, 12 T cell receptor beta chains from the same sample are listed, as sequenced in a study of OX40 agonist ivuxolimab in advanced cancers. The method was immunoSEQ multiplex PCR; TCRdb's version includes in-frame clones alone and lacks a portion of them. The sample has 15,000 to 20,000 clones, 80% to 90% seen once. This material consisted of CD4+ or CD8+ T cells sorted from blood, taken in a trial of the OX40 agonist ivuxolimab. These receptors were taken from an adult with an advanced solid tumor such as melanoma, head and neck, liver or kidney cancer.

The rearrangement links TRBV4-3 to TRBJ2-2, with TRBD2 as a possible D gene (5 bases). This CDR3 has 13 amino acids. Germline V lookup: CDR1 LGHNA, CDR2 YSLEER. V was shortened by 2 bases and J by 8 bases, with 9 bases between the two germline ends. The CDR3 reads CASSQTSPGELFF. The CDR3 bases are TGCGCCAGCAGCCAAACTAGTCCGGGGGAGCTGTTTTTT.

The genes are TRBV10-3 and TRBJ2-1; 12 bases agree with TRBD1. This CDR3 has 16 amino acids. Trimming cost V 10 bases and J 0 bases; bases outside gene matches: 7. Germline-derived CDR1 and CDR2 are ENHRY and SYGVKD. CDR3 residues: CATGTGGLSSYNEQFF. The CDR3 DNA is TGTGCCACCGGGACAGGGGGCCTGAGCTCCTACAATGAGCAGTTCTTC.

This chain connects TRBV30 to TRBJ2-1, with 9 bases lining up with TRBD2. Germline V gives CDR1 GTSNPN, CDR2 SVGIG (reference sequence). The CDR3 has 14 residues. V shed 1 base and J 8 bases; nucleotides not matched to a gene: 6. The CDR3 sequence is CAWSGREGRDEQFF. DNA of the CDR3: TGTGCCTGGAGTGGGCGGGAGGGCCGGGATGAGCAGTTCTTC.

The chain combines TRBV4-3 with TRBJ2-7; D possibly corresponds to TRBD1 (5 bases). The V end was cut by 0 bases, the J end by 5 bases, with 14 bases between. In germline, CDR1 is LGHNA, CDR2 YSLEER. This CDR3 spans 15 amino acids. The CDR3 protein is CASSQDGNRYNEQYF. CDR3 DNA sequence: TGCGCCAGCAGCCAAGATGGGAACAGGTATAACGAGCAGTACTTC.

This chain joins TRBV27 and TRBJ2-3, with D possibly being TRBD1 or TRBD2 (5 bases each). This CDR3 region has 13 residues. The V end lost 5 bases, the J end lost 9 bases, and 15 bases lay between the germline ends. CDR1 and CDR2 (germline): MNHEY, SMNVEV (reference sequence). This chain's CDR3 is CASSTSTWGTQYF. CDR3 nucleotides: TGTGCCAGCAGTACCTCGACTTGGGGGACGCAGTATTTT.

The chain is built from TRBV10-3 and TRBJ2-5, with TRBD1 identical over 11 bases. CDR3 length: 15 amino acids. V dropped 6 bases and J dropped 1; count of bases not matched to a gene: 4. Germline V gives CDR1 ENHRY, CDR2 SYGVKD. The CDR3 nucleotides read TGTGCCATCAGCTGGACAGGGGGCAGCCAAGAGACCCAGTACTTC. Its protein is CAISWTGGSQETQYF.

The chain employs TRBV4-2 and TRBJ1-1; D call uncertain. The germline V gene has CDR1 LGHNA and CDR2 YNFKEQ. The CDR3 runs to 15 residues. V was cut by 5 bases and J by 2 bases, with 15 bases left in between. The DNA for the CDR3 is TGTGCCAGCAGCACCCGATCAGGATCCAACACTGAAGCTTTCTTT. Translating gives CASSTRSGSNTEAFF.

The chain joins TRBV19 to TRBJ2-3, with 12 positions matching TRBD2. The CDR3 sequence is 18 residues long. Trimming at V came to 5 bases and at J to 2 bases, leaving 11 bases not matched to a gene. CDR1 LNHDA and CDR2 SQIVND come from the germline V gene (reference sequence). The CDR3 region is CASSPSGLAGSYTDTQYF. The CDR3 DNA reads as TGTGCCAGTAGTCCATCCGGACTAGCGGGATCCTACACAGATACGCAGTATTTT.

The rearrangement links TRBV15 to TRBJ1-2, with 9 positions matching TRBD1. Germline V gene sequence: CDR1 LNHNV, CDR2 YYDKDF (reference sequence). This CDR3 comprises 15 residues. V dropped 0 bases and J dropped 6; count of bases not matched to a gene: 5. The CDR3 DNA sequence: TGTGCCACCAGCAGAGATAAAGGACAGGGGCATGGCTACACCTTC. Residues: CATSRDKGQGHGYTF.

This clone turned up a few times. The rearrangement links TRBV13 to TRBJ2-1; D uncertain. CDR1 and CDR2 (germline): PRHDT, FYEKMQ (reference sequence). The CDR3 is made up of 14 amino acids. Trimming pared 2 bases from V and 4 bases from J, leaving 9 bases between. The CDR3 protein is CASSLLIDYNEQFF. The CDR3 coding sequence is TGTGCCAGCAGCTTACTGATAGATTACAATGAGCAGTTCTTC.

This clone was counted only a few times. The chain recombines TRBV6-4 with TRBJ2-3; D tentatively fits TRBD1 or TRBD2 (6 bases each). Deletions cut 2 bases from V and 2 bases from J, with 11 bases between. This CDR3 has 15 residues. In germline, CDR1 is MRHNA, CDR2 SNTAGT. CDR3 nucleotide sequence: TGTGCCAGCAGTGACAGGGGGGAACCCACAGATACGCAGTATTTT. Amino acids: CASSDRGEPTDTQYF.

The CDR3 DNA sequence: TGTGCCAGCAGCGAGCTAGCGGGAGTTAACAATGAGCAGTTCTTC. It codes for CASSELAGVNNEQFF. The rearrangement joins TRBV2 to TRBJ2-1; TRBD2 matches 10 bases. Unmatched junction bases numbered 7, after V lost 6 bases and J lost 5 bases. CDR1 SNHLY and CDR2 FYNNEI come from the germline V gene. The CDR3 consists of 15 residues.